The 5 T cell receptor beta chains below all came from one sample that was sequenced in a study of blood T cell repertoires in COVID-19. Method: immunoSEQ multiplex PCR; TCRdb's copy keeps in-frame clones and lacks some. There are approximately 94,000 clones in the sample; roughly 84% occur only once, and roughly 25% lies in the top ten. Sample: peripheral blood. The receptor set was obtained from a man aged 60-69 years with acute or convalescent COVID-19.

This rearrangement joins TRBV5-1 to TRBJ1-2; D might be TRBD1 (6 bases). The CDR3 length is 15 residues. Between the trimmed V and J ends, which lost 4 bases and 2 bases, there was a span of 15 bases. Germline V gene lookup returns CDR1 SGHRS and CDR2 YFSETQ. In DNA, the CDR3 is TGCGCCAGCAGCCCGGGACACCAAACGAACTATGGCTACACCTTC. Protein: CASSPGHQTNYGYTF.

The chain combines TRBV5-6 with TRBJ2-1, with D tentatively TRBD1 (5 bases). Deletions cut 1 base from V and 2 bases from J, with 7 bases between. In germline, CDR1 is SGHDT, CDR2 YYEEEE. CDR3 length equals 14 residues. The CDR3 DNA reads TGTGCCAGCAGCTTGCTCAGGGCCTACAATGAGCAGTTCTTC. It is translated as CASSLLRAYNEQFF.

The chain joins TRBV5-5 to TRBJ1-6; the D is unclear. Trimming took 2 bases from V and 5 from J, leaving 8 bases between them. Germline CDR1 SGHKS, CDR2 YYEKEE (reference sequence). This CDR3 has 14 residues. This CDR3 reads CASSFFQDNSPLHF. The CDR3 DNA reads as TGTGCCAGCAGCTTCTTCCAGGATAATTCACCCCTCCACTTT.

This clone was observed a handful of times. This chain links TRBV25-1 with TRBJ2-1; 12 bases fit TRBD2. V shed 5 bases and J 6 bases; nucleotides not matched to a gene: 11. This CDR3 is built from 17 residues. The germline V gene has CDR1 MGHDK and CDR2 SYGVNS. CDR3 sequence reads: CASSWLAGGPVGNEQFF. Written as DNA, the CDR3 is TGTGCCAGCAGTTGGCTAGCGGGGGGGCCCGTGGGCAATGAGCAGTTCTTC.

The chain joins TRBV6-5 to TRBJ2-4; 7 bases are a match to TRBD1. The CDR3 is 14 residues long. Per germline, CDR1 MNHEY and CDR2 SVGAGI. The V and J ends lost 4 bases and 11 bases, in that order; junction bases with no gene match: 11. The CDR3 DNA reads TGTGCCAGCAGTTTCAACAGGGGCGGTCCTGTTCAGTACTTC. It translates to CASSFNRGGPVQYF.